This T cell receptor beta chain originates from a study of beta chain features in type 1 diabetes. General study results and limits: TCRB CDR3 length was moderately but significantly reduced in all four CD4+ subsets of Type 1 diabetes patients. Sampled from patients, naive, central memory and Treg TCRB repertoires appeared more similar than those sampled from healthy donors.

The sequenced template was cDNA made from the entire isolated RNA. Profiled with immunoSEQ multiplex PCR; TCRdb holds only in-frame clones, not every one. The sample has 500,000 to 850,000 clones; over 12% are singletons. The CDR3 covers 15 residues. Trimming shortened V by 5 bases and J by 0 bases, and 11 bases separated the two germline ends. Germline V CDR1 and CDR2: LNHDA, SQIVND (reference sequence). A remark on this clone: No antigen is known for it.

Material: naive CD4+ T cells from blood. The sequence was obtained from a man aged 18 to 35 with type 1 diabetes. The chain carries TRBV19 and TRBJ2-4; D is ambiguous. The CDR3 nucleotides read TGTGCCAGTAGTTCGTTAACTCTAGCCAAAAACATTCAGTACTTC. Protein product: CASSSLTLAKNIQYF.